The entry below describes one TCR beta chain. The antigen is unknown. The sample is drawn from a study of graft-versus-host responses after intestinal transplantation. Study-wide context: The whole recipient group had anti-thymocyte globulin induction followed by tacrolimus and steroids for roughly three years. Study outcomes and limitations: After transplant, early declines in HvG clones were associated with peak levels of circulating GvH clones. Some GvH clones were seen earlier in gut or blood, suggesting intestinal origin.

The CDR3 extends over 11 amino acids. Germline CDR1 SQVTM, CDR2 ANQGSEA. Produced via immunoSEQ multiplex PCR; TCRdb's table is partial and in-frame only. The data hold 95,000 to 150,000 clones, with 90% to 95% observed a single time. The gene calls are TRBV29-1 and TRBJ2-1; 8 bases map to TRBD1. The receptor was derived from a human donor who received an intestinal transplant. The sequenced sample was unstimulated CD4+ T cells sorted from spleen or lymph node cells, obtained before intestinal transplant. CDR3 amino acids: CIGQGHNEQFF. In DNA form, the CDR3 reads TGCATCGGACAGGGACACAATGAGCAGTTCTTC.